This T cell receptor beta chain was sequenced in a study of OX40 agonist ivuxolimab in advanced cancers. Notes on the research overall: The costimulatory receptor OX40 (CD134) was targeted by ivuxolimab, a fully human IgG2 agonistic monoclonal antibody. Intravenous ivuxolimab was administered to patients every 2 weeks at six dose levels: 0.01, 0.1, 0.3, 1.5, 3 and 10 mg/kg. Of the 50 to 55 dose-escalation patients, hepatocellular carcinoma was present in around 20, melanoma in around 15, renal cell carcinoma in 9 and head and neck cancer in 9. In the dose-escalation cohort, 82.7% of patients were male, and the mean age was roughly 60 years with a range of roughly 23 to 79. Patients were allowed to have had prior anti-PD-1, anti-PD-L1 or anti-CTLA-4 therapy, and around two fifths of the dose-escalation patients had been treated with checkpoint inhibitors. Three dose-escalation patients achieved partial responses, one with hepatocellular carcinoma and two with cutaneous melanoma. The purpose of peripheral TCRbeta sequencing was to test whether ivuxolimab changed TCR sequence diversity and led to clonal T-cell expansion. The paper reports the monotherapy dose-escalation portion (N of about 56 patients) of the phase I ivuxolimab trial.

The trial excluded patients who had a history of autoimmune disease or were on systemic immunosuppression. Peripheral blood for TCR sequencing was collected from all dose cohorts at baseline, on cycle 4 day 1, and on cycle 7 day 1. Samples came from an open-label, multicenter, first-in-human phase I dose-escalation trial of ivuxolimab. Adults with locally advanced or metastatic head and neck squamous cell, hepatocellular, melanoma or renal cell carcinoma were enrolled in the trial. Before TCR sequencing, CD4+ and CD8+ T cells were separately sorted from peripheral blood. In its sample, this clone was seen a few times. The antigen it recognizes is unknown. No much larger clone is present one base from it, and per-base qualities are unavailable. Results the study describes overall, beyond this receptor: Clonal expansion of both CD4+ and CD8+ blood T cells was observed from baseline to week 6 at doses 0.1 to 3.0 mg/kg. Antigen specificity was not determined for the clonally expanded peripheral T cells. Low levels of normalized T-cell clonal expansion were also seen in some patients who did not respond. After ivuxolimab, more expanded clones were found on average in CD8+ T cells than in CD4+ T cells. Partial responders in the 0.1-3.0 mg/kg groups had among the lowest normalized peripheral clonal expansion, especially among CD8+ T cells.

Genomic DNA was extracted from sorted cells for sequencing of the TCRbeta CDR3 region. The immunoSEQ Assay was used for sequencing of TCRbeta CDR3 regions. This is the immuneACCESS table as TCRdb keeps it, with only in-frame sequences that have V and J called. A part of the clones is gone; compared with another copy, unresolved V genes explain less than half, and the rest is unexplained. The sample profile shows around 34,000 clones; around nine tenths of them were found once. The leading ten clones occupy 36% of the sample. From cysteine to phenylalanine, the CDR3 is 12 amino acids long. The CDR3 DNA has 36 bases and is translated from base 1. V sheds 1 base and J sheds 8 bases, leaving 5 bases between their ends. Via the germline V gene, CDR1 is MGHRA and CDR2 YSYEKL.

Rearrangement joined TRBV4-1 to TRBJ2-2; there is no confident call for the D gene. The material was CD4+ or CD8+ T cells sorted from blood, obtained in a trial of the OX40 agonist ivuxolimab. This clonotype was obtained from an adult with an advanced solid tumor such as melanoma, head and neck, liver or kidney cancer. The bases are TGCGCCAGCAGCCAAGGAGTTGGGGAGCTGTTTTTT. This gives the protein CASSQGVGELFF.